These 14 T cell receptor beta chains share one sample of origin, sequenced in a study of blood T cell repertoires in COVID-19 (dated by TCRdb to 2018 to 2021). The method behind the library was the immunoSEQ multiplex PCR assay. Held by TCRdb, this immuneACCESS table contains in-frame sequences only and omits some clones. Under half of the omission traces to an unresolved V gene where checked; the cause of the rest is unknown. The sample table lists about 280,000 clones, about four fifths of them with a count of one. The ten largest clones add up to 4.5% to 6% of the sample. Sequenced material: PBMCs or T cells enriched from blood (not recorded which). The receptor source for this set is a man aged 40-50 years who had been exposed to COVID-19.

This chain joins TRBV5-6 and TRBJ1-1, with D unclear. The CDR3 runs 16 residues. V shed 3 bases and J shed 5 bases, with 20 bases lying between them. Germline loops: CDR1 SGHDT, CDR2 YYEEEE. The CDR3 sequence: CASSSGRFQRWTEAFF. CDR3 nucleotide sequence: TGTGCCAGCAGCTCGGGGAGGTTCCAGCGGTGGACTGAAGCTTTCTTT.

This clone came up many times. This rearrangement joins TRBV2 to TRBJ1-2; D uncertain. V dropped 10 bases and J dropped 7 bases, with 16 bases sitting between them. This CDR3 region has 12 residues. CDR1 is SNHLY and CDR2 is FYNNEI in the germline V gene. The CDR3 DNA follows: TGTGCCACCAAAGCATATGGGCTTGGCTACACCTTC. This translates into CATKAYGLGYTF.

The chain combines TRBV14 with TRBJ1-2; 7 positions match TRBD1. The junction had 4 bases not matched to a gene; V was cut back by 5 bases and J by 4 bases. The CDR3 has 13 amino acids. Germline loops: CDR1 SGHDN, CDR2 FVKESK. The CDR3 DNA sequence: TGTGCCAGCAGCGAGACAGGGATCTATGGCTACACCTTC. It translates to CASSETGIYGYTF.

This chain links TRBV24-1 with TRBJ2-2; 10 bases fit TRBD2. Germline-derived CDR1 and CDR2 are KGHDR and SFDVKD. The V gene end was trimmed by 4 bases and the J gene end by 4 bases; junction bases not matched to a gene: 8. The CDR3 has 17 amino acids. The chain's CDR3 is CATSEWVAGGSTGELFF. DNA of the CDR3: TGTGCCACCAGTGAGTGGGTAGCGGGAGGTTCCACCGGGGAGCTGTTTTTT.

The CDR3 DNA follows: TGTGCCAGCAGGATGACAGTAACCTACGAGCAGTACTTC. Translating gives CASRMTVTYEQYF. The V gene is TRBV6-5, the J gene TRBJ2-7, with a possible D match to TRBD1 (5 bases). The V end was cut by 6 bases, the J end by 2 bases, with 11 bases between. The CDR3 extends over 13 amino acids. Germline values: CDR1 MNHEY, CDR2 SVGAGI.

This clone was seen a handful of times. The genes are TRBV3-1 (or the pseudogene TRBV3-2) and TRBJ1-5; no definite D call. Germline CDR1 and CDR2: LGHDT and YNNKEL (reference sequence). Trimming removed 8 bases from V and 6 bases from J, with 11 bases in between. CDR3 length equals 12 residues. CDR3 coding DNA: TGTGCCAGCCGAAGCGGAGGTCAGCCCCAGCATTTT. It encodes CASRSGGQPQHF.

CDR3 nucleotide sequence: TGTGCCAGCAGCTTAGCGCCCCCTATCTACACCGGGGAGCTGTTTTTT. Residues: CASSLAPPIYTGELFF. This rearrangement joins TRBV7-3 to TRBJ2-2; D not certain. V lost 2 bases, J lost 3 bases, and 13 bases lay in between. The CDR3 spans 16 residues. The germline V gene encodes CDR1 SGHTA and CDR2 FQGTGA.

The chain carries TRBV27 and TRBJ2-1, with a possible D match to TRBD2 (5 bases). Trimming left V 3 bases short and J 5 bases short, with 14 bases between. Germline V CDR1 and CDR2: MNHEY, SMNVEV (reference sequence). There are 15 residues in the CDR3. The CDR3 loop reads CASSLLSTGNNEQFF. CDR3 DNA: TGTGCCAGCAGTTTGCTATCTACGGGGAACAATGAGCAGTTCTTC.

This clone has only one observation. The rearrangement uses TRBV6-2 or TRBV6-3 and TRBJ2-7; 12 bases line up with TRBD2. Germline V gene data show CDR1 as MNHEY and CDR2 as SVGEGT. V shed 4 bases, J shed 0 bases, and the junction held 4 bases outside the gene matches. The CDR3 is 16 residues long. CDR3 loop: CASSSGLAGRSYEQYF. The CDR3 nucleotides are TGTGCCAGCAGTTCCGGACTAGCGGGACGCTCCTACGAGCAGTACTTC.

The CDR3 protein is CASSTGLTNEKLFF. The CDR3 DNA sequence: TGTGCCAGCAGTACAGGGTTGACTAATGAAAAACTGTTTTTT. The chain carries TRBV6-5 and TRBJ1-4, with D perhaps matching TRBD1 (6 bases). Germline CDR1 and CDR2: MNHEY and SVGAGI. The CDR3 loop spans 14 amino acids. Trimming cost V 5 bases and J 2 bases, with 9 bases left between them.

CDR3 nucleotides: TGCGCCAGCAGCTCTGGACAGGCATCTGGAAACACCATATATTTT. This translates into CASSSGQASGNTIYF. The rearrangement joins TRBV5-1 to TRBJ1-3; 7 bases fit TRBD1. The J segment lost 1 base and the V segment lost 3 bases, leaving 4 bases of the junction unmatched. The V gene's germline CDR1 is SGHRS and CDR2 YFSETQ. This CDR3 comprises 15 residues.

The V and J genes are TRBV11-1 and TRBJ1-2; no definite D call. This CDR3 spans 15 amino acids. Germline loops: CDR1 SGHAT, CDR2 FQDESV (reference sequence). V lost 4 bases, J lost 7 bases, and 19 bases lay in between. In nucleotides, the CDR3 is TGTGCCAGCAGCTCCGCAAGGGAGGTTTTGAGTGGCTACACCTTC. It specifies CASSSAREVLSGYTF. The entire variable domain, with the rest obtained from reference TRBV11-1 and TRBJ1-2, is as follows: EAEVAQSPRYKITEKSQAVAFWCDPISGHATLYWYRQILGQGPELLVQFQDESVVDDSQLPKDRFSAERLKGVDSTLKIQPAELGDSAMYLCASSSAREVLSGYTFGSGTRLTVV.

The sample holds one count of this clone. V usage is TRBV27 and J usage is TRBJ2-1, with TRBD1 matching 11 bases. The germline CDR1 and CDR2 sequences are MNHEY and SMNVEV (reference sequence). The CDR3 sequence is 15 residues long. V was clipped by 4 bases and J by 6 bases; unmatched bases: 5. This CDR3 is CASSSGQGAGNEQFF. The CDR3, as DNA: TGTGCCAGCAGTTCAGGACAGGGGGCTGGCAATGAGCAGTTCTTC.

The rearrangement links TRBV7-2 to TRBJ2-1, with D tentatively TRBD2 (6 bases). This CDR3 comprises 15 residues. Germline V CDR1 and CDR2: SGHTA, FQGNSA. V dropped 1 base and J dropped 7 bases, with 14 bases sitting between them. The CDR3 region is CASSLEASVANEQFF. DNA for the CDR3: TGTGCCAGCAGCTTAGAGGCTAGCGTTGCGAATGAGCAGTTCTTC.